Listed below are T cell receptor beta chains from one sample, sequenced in a study of T-cell memory formation after mild COVID-19. Each CDR3 protein gets one entry after TCRdb re-called the 5' RACE reads with MiXCR. The table lists more than 450,000 distinct CDR3 sequences, about a sixth of them singletons. Sequenced: PBMCs or a T cell subset sorted from them (not recorded which). Receptor source: an adult woman who had mild COVID-19 (a few samples of this study predate the infection). Cell type and time point are not known. Each CDR3 is given without its conserved first and last residue.

>TRBV7-9
ASSFTTGTAATNEKLF
>TRBV7-2
ASSLAGGDNQPQH
>TRBV7-8
ASSFTPGNQPQH
>TRBV7-9
ASSSPGVYIETQY
>TRBV7-2
ASSFPRTSGGHSTDTQY
>TRBV20-1
SAIRTRNSNQPQH
>TRBV6-1
ASSEPSGGLNTEAF
>TRBV14
ASSQEGGTGELF
>TRBV9
ASSVGNLGGVDYGYT
>TRBV12-3/TRBV12-4
ASSLRGDLNQPQH
>TRBV30
AWSDRMNTEAF
>TRBV5-1
ASSPYWRGRETQY
>TRBV5-1
ASSLLTGTPYEQY
>TRBV4-1
ASSQDQLAGYQETQY
>TRBV27
ASSFIDHSEAF
>TRBV5-6
ASRWDRDNSPLH
>TRBV24-1
ATSDSRDATYEQY
>TRBV25-1
ASSEVSGRSSYNEQF
>TRBV20-1
SASGTAPASTDTQY
>TRBV4-3
ASSHGISYEQY
>TRBV30
AWAALQYYNSPLH
>TRBV6-2/TRBV6-3
ASSYWGDGPYEQY
>TRBV6-5
ASSYLRNEKLF
>TRBV7-3
ASSLQRGGKDTQY
>TRBV7-2
ASSSSGTRGDTQY
>TRBV15
ATQGEISYEQY
>TRBV7-8
ASSFGARDGYT
>TRBV10-3
AISAGQGRTEAF
>TRBV27
ASSWTPSYNEQF
>TRBV19
ASSIEGAETEAF
>TRBV11-2
ASSLDAGDRRPEAF
>TRBV6-6
ASSYSGQAGNEQF
>TRBV29-1
SVEGGVNTGELF
>TRBV5-6
ASSPFRPGRNTEAF
>TRBV29-1
SVLYRRGGDTQY